A single TCR beta chain is shown here with its context. This clone's antigen is unknown. Per-base qualities were not stored, and no clone one base away is much larger. Graves' hyperthyroidism was defined as stable when no progression to ophthalmopathy occurred over 18 months of follow-up. Hyperthyroidism patients were aged 18 to 65 years and newly diagnosed, with disease duration of less than 2 months. Any patient with an uncontrolled infection, another autoimmune disease, pregnancy or lactation was excluded. Clinical symptoms, serum thyroxine and TRAb, thyroid ultrasound, and orbital computed tomography formed the basis for the diagnoses. PBMCs were separated from roughly 10 ml of fresh peripheral blood using Ficoll-Paque density gradient centrifugation. Trizol reagent was used to extract total RNA, and RNA quality was then checked on an Agilent 2100 Bioanalyzer. The TCR beta CDR3 regions were amplified from RNA transcripts. The first round of RT-PCR for the TCR CDR3 was performed with the HTBI primer set and the Qiagen OneStep RT-PCR kit. Libraries were constructed in a second round of multiplex PCR, after which size selection and purification were performed. Libraries were sequenced paired-end with 100 bp reads on an Illumina HiSeq2000. Regarding the original processing steps: SOAPnuke was used to process the raw data, removing reads that contained adapters or uncalled bases, had a mean Phred below 15, or lacked an exact match to the constant primer or identifier. High-quality paired reads were merged with COPE v1.2.5, and unique nucleotide sequences were defined as clonotypes. MiTCR v1.1 was used to align clonotypes to the IMGT TRBV, TRBD and TRBJ reference segments. The analysis included only V-J combinations with a frequency above 0.0001, which together covered roughly 99% of the repertoires. The TCS score was defined as the ratio of F50 (clonal expansion) to E x V (chaos), calculated using BLOSUM62-based TCRdist between CDR3 peptides within each V-J. Welch's t-statistics and random forest reduced fewer than 600 V-J features to 10 to 15, which were used in a naive Bayes classifier (R e1071). Through fastp at Q25 and MiXCR, TCRdb rebuilt clones from the public reads, retaining in-frame beta chains. Records with the same CDR3 protein are collapsed into one entry carrying the most frequent genes and DNA. TCRdb, not the authors, supplied the V and J calls. The sample table shows some 420,000 distinct CDR3 sequences, and about 13% are seen once. Around 5.3% of the sample is held by the ten biggest clonotypes.

The record originates from a study of T cells in Graves' hyperthyroidism and ophthalmopathy (dated by TCRdb to between 2019 and 2020). With regard to the full study: Peripheral blood samples were taken at initial diagnosis, before any treatment was given. TCR V-J signatures able to tell the groups apart were searched for in a discovery cohort of 100 patients, of whom 43 had Graves' ophthalmopathy and 57 had stable Graves' hyperthyroidism. After sampling, hyperthyroidism patients received methimazole starting at 30 mg daily, and ophthalmopathy patients received high-dose intravenous methylprednisolone. The approximately 100 discovery patients were randomly split 7:3 into training and test sets. The paper describes TCR Vbeta CDR3 sequencing of more than 120 peripheral blood samples, made up of some 40 ophthalmopathy patients, approximately 76 hyperthyroidism patients and some 17 progressor patients. In six Graves' hyperthyroidism patients, the study also compared T-cell repertoires from thyroid tissue with T-cell repertoires from blood. Prospective prediction of ophthalmopathy was tested in an independent validation cohort of approximately 19 hyperthyroidism patients and some 17 patients who later progressed to ophthalmopathy. Summary of the overall study and its limitations: A model built on a 13 V-J signature distinguished ophthalmopathy from stable hyperthyroidism, reaching roughly 88% sensitivity and 81.08% specificity in cross-validation and 80%/75% in testing. No statistical method was used to fix the sample size in advance, and group allocation was not hidden from the investigators. Most expanded thyroid clonotypes (frequency above 0.001) were also found in blood, which suggests that blood repertoires may mirror thyroid immune responses. In validation, the model predicted progression to ophthalmopathy with roughly 66% sensitivity and about 73% specificity, a median of about 6.7 months before onset.

V is trimmed back by 3 bases and J by 3 bases, and the junction contains 4 bases that no gene match accounts for. The germline V gene (reference sequence) specifies DFQATT as CDR1 and SNEGSKA as CDR2. The CDR3, cysteine through phenylalanine, is 15 amino acids long. Only the CDR3 region is kept as DNA, spanning 45 bases read in frame from base 1. This clonotype was sampled from a woman between 18 and 29 years old with Graves' hyperthyroidism. The sample comprised blood. The sequence joins TRBV20-1 to TRBJ2-7; 14 central bases correspond to TRBD2. The CDR3 loop reads CSARGGLAGDYEQYF. The base sequence is TGCAGTGCTAGGGGGGGACTAGCGGGAGACTACGAGCAGTACTTC.